Below, 18 T cell receptor beta chains from the same sample are listed, as sequenced in a study of shared clonotypes between healthy human individuals. Clones were read by immunoSEQ multiplex PCR, and TCRdb kept only the in-frame ones, dropping some. The data hold 2 million to 2.5 million clones, with around 92% observed a single time. Material: naive CD4+ T cells from PBMCs. Subset defined: CD45RA+ positively selected. All receptors come from a man aged 18 to 29 in good health. Some clones in this sample may be carry-over from other donors' samples.

This clone was detected a few times. The genes are TRBV6-6 and TRBJ1-1; TRBD1 agrees at 7 bases. The CDR3 has 13 amino acids. V lost 7 bases, J lost 6 bases, and 8 bases stayed unmatched. Germline CDR1 reads MNHNY; CDR2 reads SVGAGI (reference sequence). The CDR3 DNA follows: TGTGCCAGCACCTTTACAGGGGAGCCTGAAGCTTTCTTT. Protein sequence: CASTFTGEPEAFF.

This clone was seen only once. V is TRBV28 and J is TRBJ1-2; possibly TRBD1 for D (5 bases). Trimming took off 6 bases at V and 3 bases at J, with 14 bases between the two ends. CDR3 size: 14 residues. Looked up from germline, CDR1 is MDHEN and CDR2 is SYDVKM. CDR3 amino acids: CASRSAGMYYGYTF. The CDR3 DNA follows: TGTGCCAGCAGGTCCGCAGGGATGTACTATGGCTACACCTTC.

This CDR3 is CAVGGFSTEAFF. Written as DNA, the CDR3 is TGTGCTGTCGGGGGTTTTAGCACTGAAGCTTTCTTT. The chain carries TRBV7-3 and TRBJ1-1; perhaps TRBD1 as D (5 bases). Per germline, CDR1 SGHTA and CDR2 FQGTGA. CDR3 size: 12 residues.

V is TRBV4-1 and J is TRBJ2-2; 10 bases agree with TRBD1. Germline V gene lookup returns CDR1 MGHRA and CDR2 YSYEKL. This CDR3 has 15 residues. V lost 4 bases, J lost 6 bases, and 5 bases stayed unmatched. Here the CDR3 reads CASSPGQGMSGELFF. The CDR3 nucleotides read TGCGCCAGCAGCCCGGGACAGGGGATGTCCGGGGAGCTGTTTTTT.

In its sample, this clone was seen a few times. This chain uses TRBV2 with TRBJ1-1; a weak D match, TRBD1 (6 bases). The CDR3 loop spans 14 amino acids. Trimming stripped 5 bases from V and 3 bases from J, with 13 bases between. Germline assignment: CDR1 SNHLY and CDR2 FYNNEI. The CDR3 reads CASSYGQTYTEAFF. The CDR3 coding sequence is TGTGCCAGCAGTTATGGACAGACCTACACTGAAGCTTTCTTT.

Notes on this clone: Other DNA sequences within the sample encode an identical CDR3. The chain carries TRBV27 and TRBJ1-4; D gene ambiguous. This CDR3 contains 13 residues. The V end lost 3 bases, the J end lost 8 bases, and 10 bases lay between the germline ends. Looked up from germline, CDR1 is MNHEY and CDR2 is SMNVEV (reference sequence). As DNA, the CDR3 is TGTGCCAGCAGTTTGTCAGGAGGGGAAAAACTGTTTTTT. This translates into CASSLSGGEKLFF. The variable domain in full, completed from reference TRBV27 and TRBJ1-4, reads EAQVTQNPRYLITVTGKKLTVTCSQNMNHEYMSWYRQDPGLGLRQIYYSMNVEVTDKGDVPEGYKVSRKEKRNFPLILESPSPNQTSLYFCASSLSGGEKLFFGSGTQLSVL.

V is TRBV2 and J is TRBJ2-3; D assignment may be TRBD1 or TRBD2 (5 bases each). The length of the CDR3 is 15 residues. CDR1 is SNHLY, CDR2 FYNNEI, per germline. V was trimmed by 1 base and J by 1 base, leaving 9 bases between them. The CDR3 DNA follows: TGTGCCAGCAGTGAAGTCCGAGGGGGCACAGATACGCAGTATTTT. As protein: CASSEVRGGTDTQYF. Full variable domain (missing parts from reference TRBV2 and TRBJ2-3): EPEVTQTPSHQVTQMGQEVILRCVPISNHLYFYWYRQILGQKVEFLVSFYNNEISEKSEIFDDQFSVERPDGSNFTLKIRSTKLEDSAMYFCASSEVRGGTDTQYFGPGTRLTVL.

The chain is built from TRBV5-1 and TRBJ2-7; D might be TRBD1 (6 bases). Per the germline V gene, CDR1 is SGHRS and CDR2 is YFSETQ. The CDR3 has 15 residues. The V gene lost 0 bases and the J gene lost 5 bases, with 15 bases spanning the gap. For the CDR3, the DNA is TGCGCCAGCAGCTTGGGGAAGGGGGTTCGCCACGAGCAGTACTTC. Translated: CASSLGKGVRHEQYF.

About this clone: The same CDR3 can be traced to other DNA sequences in this sample. The gene calls are TRBV7-9 and TRBJ1-1; 10 nucleotides agree with TRBD1. Germline CDR1 is SEHNR and CDR2 is FQNEAQ (reference sequence). The V and J ends lost 3 bases and 1 base, in that order; junction bases with no gene match: 5. This CDR3 spans 16 amino acids. The CDR3 here is CASSLPGQGTNTEAFF. CDR3 DNA: TGTGCCAGCAGCTTGCCGGGACAGGGGACGAACACTGAAGCTTTCTTT.

The gene calls are TRBV5-5 and TRBJ2-3; 11 bases are a match to TRBD1. With V trimmed by 3 bases and J by 4 bases, 4 bases remained unmatched. This CDR3 is built from 15 residues. Germline CDR1 reads SGHKS; CDR2 reads YYEKEE (reference sequence). CDR3 coding DNA: TGTGCCAGCAGCTGGCGGACAGGGGGCTCAGATACGCAGTATTTT. Protein sequence: CASSWRTGGSDTQYF.

V is TRBV19 and J is TRBJ1-5; 10 bases match TRBD1. The CDR3 consists of 13 residues. V dropped 5 bases and J dropped 10; count of bases not matched to a gene: 5. CDR1 and CDR2 (germline): LNHDA, SQIVND (reference sequence). The CDR3 sequence is CASSRTGGAPQHF. The CDR3 nucleotides read TGTGCCAGTAGTCGGACAGGGGGAGCTCCCCAGCATTTT.

This chain uses TRBV29-1 with TRBJ2-7, with D possibly matching TRBD1 (6 bases). V lost 5 bases and J lost 5, with 19 bases in between. This CDR3 contains 14 residues. CDR1 and CDR2 from the germline V gene are SQVTM and ANQGSEA. The CDR3 sequence: CSVPATGKTDEQYF. The CDR3 DNA reads as TGCAGCGTTCCTGCGACAGGCAAGACGGACGAGCAGTACTTC.

The chain has TRBV7-9 and TRBJ1-5, with unresolved D. The V and J ends lost 0 bases and 4 bases respectively, with 1 base between them. This CDR3 comprises 12 residues. Germline CDR1 reads SEHNR; CDR2 reads FQNEAQ (reference sequence). The CDR3 DNA follows: TGTGCCAGCAGCTTAGCAAATCAGCCCCAGCATTTT. It translates to CASSLANQPQHF.

This chain uses TRBV7-2 with TRBJ1-1, with D unclear. CDR3 length: 13 residues. Trimming took off 7 bases at V and 1 base at J, with 10 bases between the two ends. Looked up from germline, CDR1 is SGHTA and CDR2 is FQGNSA. This CDR3 reads CASTLQKNTEAFF. For the CDR3, the DNA is TGTGCCAGCACGTTACAGAAGAACACTGAAGCTTTCTTT.

The chain joins TRBV28 to TRBJ1-5; the D gene is possibly TRBD1 (5 bases). Germline V gives CDR1 MDHEN, CDR2 SYDVKM. Deletions cut 8 bases from V and 4 bases from J, with 9 bases between. The CDR3 is 12 residues long. The CDR3 sequence is CASGAENQPQHF. DNA of the CDR3: TGTGCCAGCGGGGCGGAGAATCAGCCCCAGCATTTT.

Comment on this clone: The same CDR3 can be traced to other DNA sequences in this sample. This chain joins TRBV9 and TRBJ2-2; D might be TRBD1 or TRBD2, each matching 5 bases. Between the trimmed V and J ends, which lost 2 bases and 3 bases, there was a span of 11 bases. This CDR3 contains 15 residues. In germline, CDR1 is SGDLS, CDR2 YYNGEE. This CDR3 reads CASSVGGRDTGELFF. The CDR3 DNA is TGTGCCAGCAGCGTTGGGGGAAGGGACACCGGGGAGCTGTTTTTT.

The V and J genes are TRBV5-4 and TRBJ1-5, with D hard to call. The V gene lost 0 bases and the J gene lost 3 bases, with 7 bases spanning the gap. The CDR3 consists of 14 residues. Germline CDR1 and CDR2: SGHNT and YYREEE (reference sequence). The CDR3 loop reads CASSLGGVNQPQHF. The CDR3, as DNA: TGTGCCAGCAGCTTGGGCGGAGTCAATCAGCCCCAGCATTTT.

This clone was detected a few times. The V gene is TRBV6-1, the J gene TRBJ1-1, with D unclear. This CDR3 spans 12 amino acids. The V end was cut by 7 bases, the J end by 8 bases, with 14 bases between. Germline assignment: CDR1 MNHNS and CDR2 SASEGT. The DNA of the CDR3 is TGTGCCAGCACCAAGACGGTAGACGAAGCTTTCTTT. This sequence encodes CASTKTVDEAFF.